A single sample gave rise to the 10 T cell receptor beta chains below, sequenced in a study of Ad26.COV2.S vaccination and SARS-CoV-2 variants. Here immunoSEQ multiplex PCR was the method, and the copy in TCRdb shows in-frame clones only, minus some. The sample contains hundreds of thousands of clones, around 88% of which appear only once. Indicated treatment: about 20 received Ad26.COV2.S at low or high dose, single or two shots; about 5 received placebo; per-sample allocation not given. Following the first vaccine or placebo injection, samples were taken on day 63. The specimen was peripheral blood, collected in a trial of Ad26.COV2.S vaccine versus placebo. The receptor set was obtained from a person aged 18-65 years who received the Ad26.COV2.S COVID-19 vaccine or a placebo.

The chain has TRBV5-4 and TRBJ1-1; D call uncertain. V shed 1 base and J shed 1 base, with 8 bases lying between them. CDR3 size: 14 residues. Germline CDR1 is SGHNT and CDR2 is YYREEE (reference sequence). CDR3 nucleotide sequence: TGTGCCAGCAGCTTGACCCCTCAGAACACTGAAGCTTTCTTT. Amino acids: CASSLTPQNTEAFF.

Of note for this clone: The junction differs from germline at one of its ends, possibly a read error. The chain employs TRBV11-2 and TRBJ2-7, with 8 bases lining up with TRBD1. The germline V gene encodes CDR1 SGHAT and CDR2 FQNNGV. CDR3 size: 14 residues. In DNA, the CDR3 is TGTGCCAGCAGTTTAGACAGGGGAGCCTACGAGCAGTACTTC. This sequence encodes CASSLDRGAYEQYF. The full variable domain, in which reference TRBV11-2 and TRBJ2-7 provide the parts outside the CDR3, is EAGVAQSPRYKIIEKRQSVAFWCNPISGHATLYWYQQILGQGPKLLIQFQNNGVVDDSQLPKDRFSAERLKGVDSTLKIQPAKLEDSAVYLCASSLDRGAYEQYFGPGTRLTVT.

The chain carries TRBV4-1 and TRBJ2-5; D perhaps matches TRBD2 (5 bases). Per germline, CDR1 MGHRA and CDR2 YSYEKL. Between the trimmed V and J ends, which lost 1 base and 2 bases, there was a span of 14 bases. This CDR3 comprises 16 residues. The CDR3 DNA reads as TGCGCCAGCAGCCAAGCTGCCCCTAGCCGACAAGAGACCCAGTACTTC. It yields the protein CASSQAAPSRQETQYF.

V and J are TRBV5-1 and TRBJ2-1; TRBD1 is a possible D gene (6 bases). CDR3 length: 12 amino acids. Deletions cut 0 bases from V and 15 bases from J, with 13 bases between. Germline V gene lookup returns CDR1 SGHRS and CDR2 YFSETQ. The CDR3 reads CASSLEGQGRFF. CDR3 DNA: TGCGCCAGCAGCTTGGAGGGACAAGGTCGGTTCTTC.

This chain connects TRBV24-1 to TRBJ2-2, with a tentative D call TRBD1 (5 bases). The V end lost 1 base, the J end lost 5 bases, and 10 bases lay between the germline ends. The CDR3 extends over 15 amino acids. Germline loops: CDR1 KGHDR, CDR2 SFDVKD. CDR3 sequence reads: CATSDLQAGTGELFF. CDR3 DNA: TGTGCCACCAGTGATTTACAGGCAGGGACCGGGGAGCTGTTTTTT.

The table lists this clone with a few counts. The genes are TRBV28 and TRBJ2-1; D gene unclear. CDR1 and CDR2 (germline): MDHEN, SYDVKM. V was pared by 2 bases and J by 12 bases, with 8 bases between. The CDR3 loop spans 11 amino acids. The CDR3 bases are TGTGCCAGCAGTTTAATGCGGTCGCAGTTCTTC. Its protein product is CASSLMRSQFF.

V usage is TRBV11-2 and J usage is TRBJ2-2; 9 bases fit TRBD1. V was clipped by 1 base and J by 6 bases; unmatched bases: 6. Germline CDR1 reads SGHAT; CDR2 reads FQNNGV. The CDR3 covers 16 residues. The CDR3 spells CASSLAGTGLAGELFF. CDR3 bases: TGTGCCAGCAGCTTAGCCGGGACAGGGTTGGCCGGGGAGCTGTTTTTT.

The V call is TRBV2, the J call TRBJ1-6; perhaps TRBD1 as D (5 bases). Trimming removed 6 bases from V and 5 bases from J, with 11 bases in between. Germline V gives CDR1 SNHLY, CDR2 FYNNEI. CDR3 length: 14 residues. CDR3: CASRGDGDNSPLHF. The CDR3 nucleotides read TGTGCCAGCAGAGGGGACGGAGATAATTCACCCCTCCACTTT. Complete variable domain (other parts from reference TRBV2 and TRBJ1-6): EPEVTQTPSHQVTQMGQEVILRCVPISNHLYFYWYRQILGQKVEFLVSFYNNEISEKSEIFDDQFSVERPDGSNFTLKIRSTKLEDSAMYFCASRGDGDNSPLHFGNGTRLTVT.

V and J are TRBV5-4 and TRBJ1-2, with 8 bases aligning to TRBD1. Germline V gives CDR1 SGHNT, CDR2 YYREEE (reference sequence). This CDR3 has 16 residues. The V segment lost 0 bases and the J segment 3 bases; nucleotides outside the gene matches: 7. The CDR3 here is CASSLEPGGRYYGYTF. DNA of the CDR3: TGTGCCAGCAGCTTGGAACCAGGGGGCCGGTACTATGGCTACACCTTC. Full variable domain (missing parts from reference TRBV5-4 and TRBJ1-2): ETGVTQSPTHLIKTRGQQVTLRCSSQSGHNTVSWYQQALGQGPQFIFQYYREEENGRGNFPPRFSGLQFPNYSSELNVNALELDDSALYLCASSLEPGGRYYGYTFGSGTRLTVV.

The chain joins TRBV18 to TRBJ2-5; 8 bases fit TRBD1. Per the germline V gene, CDR1 is KGHSH and CDR2 is LQKENI. After removal of 1 base from V and 4 bases from J, the junction contained 2 bases not matched to a gene. The CDR3 sequence is 14 residues long. In DNA, the CDR3 is TGTGCCAGCTCACCACGAGGACAGGGAGAGACCCAGTACTTC. Its translation: CASSPRGQGETQYF.